Included here is one TCR beta chain sequence, with context. What it binds is unknown. Through a sample-barcoded 5' primer and a J-beta primer mix, a second PCR was run for 7 to 11 cycles. Each CDR3 protein is one row after TCRdb ran MiXCR on the 5' RACE reads. Here the sample spans roughly 800,000 distinct CDR3 sequences, around a quarter being singletons. Deletions cut 3 bases from V and 7 bases from J, with 22 bases between. CDR1 DFQATT and CDR2 SNEGSKA come from the germline V gene (reference sequence). The length of the CDR3 is 16 residues. This record comes from a study of blood T cells in healthy people across ages. Overall study findings and caveats: Versus aged donors, long-lived donors had higher diversity and more naive CD4+ cells. Investigators treated diversity estimates from one million T cells as underestimates. Age showed a roughly linear inverse relationship with TCR beta diversity per million T cells.

This sample also belongs to another study, concerning T cells of mothers and their children. From that paper: Sample barcodes and 2-4 random nucleotides were added by the M1S primer of the second PCR.

This TCR was recovered from a boy aged 10-17 years in good health. The sequencing sample was made of blood. V and J are TRBV20-1 and TRBJ1-3; no clear D. The CDR3 nucleotides are TGCAGTGCTAGGACCCAGGAGGTTCCGTTGGTGAACACCATATATTTT. It translates to CSARTQEVPLVNTIYF.